This TCR beta chain was identified in a study of T cell responses to AZD1222 COVID-19 vaccine. Study observations and caveats: Clonal diversity may have been underestimated, and the donors were mostly white British, with more females than males.

The germline V gene encodes CDR1 MNHEY and CDR2 SMNVEV (reference sequence). V was clipped by 5 bases and J by 4 bases, with 6 bases between them. This CDR3 contains 11 residues. In the case of this clone: Its antigen remains unidentified. At the DNA level, this CDR3 is encoded by other sequences in the same sample as well.

Libraries were prepared by immunoSEQ multiplex PCR; TCRdb keeps only in-frame clonotypes and omits some of them. Of 95,000 to 150,000 clones listed, 70% to 90% are singletons. The rearrangement uses TRBV27 and TRBJ2-7; D remains unclear. The sequencing used peripheral blood, collected on day 0 of AZD1222 vaccination. This TCR came from an adult in good health. DNA of the CDR3: TGTGCCAGCAGTACAGCTTACGAGCAGTACTTC. Translated: CASSTAYEQYF.